The 14 T cell receptor beta chains presented below share a single source sample, sequenced in a study of shared T cell receptors in the human thymus (dated by TCRdb to about 2021). Receptor amplification or capture employed the immunoSEQ multiplex PCR assay. Sourced from immuneACCESS, this table was stored by TCRdb with only in-frame sequences that have V and J called. A share of the clones is absent; for the studies checked, an unresolved V gene accounts for under half, and the remainder has no known explanation. The sample table contains 650,000 to 950,000 clones; only one count was recorded for roughly 85% of them. The ten largest clones represent over 0.008% of the sample. Separately, the same data were catalogued under a study of human thymus T cells.

The sequencing input was thymocytes. These receptors came from a girl less than two years old with a congenital heart defect. Donor details come from another sample of the same person, matched by shared clones.

The chain couples TRBV2 to TRBJ1-5; 11 bases are a match to TRBD1. Trimming took 6 bases from V and 5 from J; bases not matched to a gene: 15. Germline CDR1 is SNHLY and CDR2 is FYNNEI. The CDR3 spans 18 residues. For the CDR3, the DNA is TGTGCCAGCAGATTCTGGACGAAGGGGGACAGGGGGGATCAGCCCCAGCATTTT. Its translation: CASRFWTKGDRGDQPQHF.

The chain employs TRBV13 and TRBJ2-5; no firm D call. Between the trimmed V and J ends, which lost 5 bases and 1 base, there was a span of 11 bases. This CDR3 has 14 amino acids. Germline assignment: CDR1 PRHDT and CDR2 FYEKMQ (reference sequence). Here the CDR3 DNA reads TGTGCCAGCAGCCGCCGCGTCCTCCAAGAGACCCAGTACTTC. Protein: CASSRRVLQETQYF.

This chain joins TRBV7-2 and TRBJ1-1; 7 bases fit TRBD1. Trimming at V came to 1 base and at J to 5 bases, leaving 7 bases not matched to a gene. The CDR3 consists of 15 residues. The germline V gene has CDR1 SGHTA and CDR2 FQGNSA. CDR3 nucleotides: TGTGCCAGCAGCTTAGATCAAGGGGGCCGAACTGAAGCTTTCTTT. Protein product: CASSLDQGGRTEAFF.

For this clone: Its ends do not fully match the called genes, so a read error is possible. The chain uses TRBV5-8 and TRBJ2-1, with 8 bases that match TRBD2. The CDR3 sequence is 12 residues long. Germline V gives CDR1 SGHTS, CDR2 YDEGEE. The CDR3 reads CASSLRGASVIF. CDR3 bases: TGTGCCAGCAGCCTGCGGGGGGCCAGCGTGATCTTC.

This clone was observed once. The chain joins TRBV4-2 to TRBJ1-5, with 9 nucleotides matching TRBD1. From germline, CDR1 is LGHNA and CDR2 YNFKEQ. Trimming removed 3 bases from V and 7 bases from J; junction bases left unmatched: 13. The CDR3 runs 17 residues. The CDR3 sequence is CASSHLTPGQGGQPQHF. CDR3 coding DNA: TGTGCCAGCAGCCATCTGACACCGGGACAGGGAGGCCAGCCCCAGCATTTT.

This chain connects TRBV11-3 to TRBJ1-1, with 10 bases that match TRBD1. Germline V gene lookup returns CDR1 SGHNT and CDR2 YENEEA. The J segment lost 0 bases and the V segment lost 5 bases, leaving 9 bases of the junction unmatched. The length of the CDR3 is 17 residues. The CDR3 loop is CASSSGTGDSMNTEAFF. The CDR3 region has the DNA TGTGCCAGCAGCAGCGGGACAGGGGACTCCATGAACACTGAAGCTTTCTTT.

The chain links TRBV19 to TRBJ1-2; 7 bases fit TRBD1. J gave up 0 bases and V 9 bases, and 1 base lay outside the gene matches. This CDR3 contains 12 residues. From germline, CDR1 is LNHDA and CDR2 SQIVND (reference sequence). The CDR3 loop is CASGQANYGYTF. The CDR3 bases are TGTGCCAGCGGACAGGCTAACTATGGCTACACCTTC. Full variable domain (missing parts from reference TRBV19 and TRBJ1-2): DGGITQSPKYLFRKEGQNVTLSCEQNLNHDAMYWYRQDPGQGLRLIYYSQIVNDFQKGDIAEGYSVSREKKESFPLTVTSAQKNPTAFYLCASGQANYGYTFGSGTRLTVV.

This chain uses TRBV7-8 with TRBJ1-5; D is uncertain. Germline loops: CDR1 SGHVS, CDR2 FQNEAQ. The length of the CDR3 is 14 residues. With 7 bases removed from V and 0 bases from J, the gap between germline ends came to 10 bases. CDR3 sequence: CASKPGISNQPQHF. Here the CDR3 DNA reads TGTGCCAGCAAACCGGGAATTAGCAATCAGCCCCAGCATTTT.

This clone is a singleton in its sample. The V gene is TRBV27, the J gene TRBJ2-1, with D possibly matching TRBD2 (5 bases). The CDR3 covers 12 residues. Germline V gene sequence: CDR1 MNHEY, CDR2 SMNVEV (reference sequence). The V and J ends lost 3 bases and 8 bases respectively, with 8 bases between them. CDR3 DNA sequence: TGTGCCAGCAGTTTTGCCGGGGATGAGCAGTTCTTC. This encodes CASSFAGDEQFF.

The chain uses TRBV25-1 and TRBJ2-4; 8 nucleotides agree with TRBD1. Germline V CDR1 and CDR2: MGHDK, SYGVNS. The length of the CDR3 is 16 residues. V trimming: 4 bases; J trimming: 0 bases; junction bases outside the gene matches: 5. The CDR3 here is CASSARDRLAKNIQYF. In DNA, the CDR3 is TGTGCCAGCAGTGCAAGGGACAGGTTAGCCAAAAACATTCAGTACTTC. The entire variable domain, with the rest obtained from reference TRBV25-1 and TRBJ2-4, is as follows: EADIYQTPRYLVIGTGKKITLECSQTMGHDKMYWYQQDPGMELHLIHYSYGVNSTEKGDLSSESTVSRIRTEHFPLTLESARPSHTSQYLCASSARDRLAKNIQYFGAGTRLSVL.

The chain has TRBV7-9 and TRBJ1-2; perhaps TRBD1 as D (5 bases). From germline, CDR1 is SEHNR and CDR2 FQNEAQ (reference sequence). The CDR3 is made up of 14 amino acids. Trimming took off 11 bases at V and 0 bases at J, with 16 bases between the two ends. The CDR3 DNA reads TGTGCCGTCGATCAGGGTTGGTCTAACTATGGCTACACCTTC. This encodes CAVDQGWSNYGYTF.

The chain carries TRBV28 and TRBJ2-5; D is uncertain. Germline V lookup: CDR1 MDHEN, CDR2 SYDVKM. V lost 6 bases and J lost 7, with 15 bases in between. This CDR3 has 13 residues. CDR3 protein: CASRSPPSGTQYF. The DNA for the CDR3 is TGTGCCAGCAGGTCACCACCTTCAGGGACCCAGTACTTC.

This clone appeared once. J is TRBJ2-1 and V is TRBV7-2; 7 positions agree with TRBD2. The CDR3 consists of 16 residues. Germline lookup yields CDR1 SGHTA and CDR2 FQGNSA. V trimming: 1 base; J trimming: 9 bases; junction bases outside the gene matches: 12. The CDR3, as DNA: TGTGCCAGCAGCTTAGGGACGTTGGGGGGGTGGAGTGAGCAGTTCTTC. Protein sequence: CASSLGTLGGWSEQFF.

A single count supports this clone. This chain joins TRBV6-1 and TRBJ1-1; unclear D gene. The germline CDR1 and CDR2 sequences are MNHNS and SASEGT. V was trimmed by 2 bases and J by 5 bases, leaving 12 bases between them. This CDR3 comprises 14 residues. The CDR3 here is CASSEFGVWTEAFF. CDR3 sequence (DNA): TGTGCCAGCAGTGAATTCGGGGTATGGACTGAAGCTTTCTTT.